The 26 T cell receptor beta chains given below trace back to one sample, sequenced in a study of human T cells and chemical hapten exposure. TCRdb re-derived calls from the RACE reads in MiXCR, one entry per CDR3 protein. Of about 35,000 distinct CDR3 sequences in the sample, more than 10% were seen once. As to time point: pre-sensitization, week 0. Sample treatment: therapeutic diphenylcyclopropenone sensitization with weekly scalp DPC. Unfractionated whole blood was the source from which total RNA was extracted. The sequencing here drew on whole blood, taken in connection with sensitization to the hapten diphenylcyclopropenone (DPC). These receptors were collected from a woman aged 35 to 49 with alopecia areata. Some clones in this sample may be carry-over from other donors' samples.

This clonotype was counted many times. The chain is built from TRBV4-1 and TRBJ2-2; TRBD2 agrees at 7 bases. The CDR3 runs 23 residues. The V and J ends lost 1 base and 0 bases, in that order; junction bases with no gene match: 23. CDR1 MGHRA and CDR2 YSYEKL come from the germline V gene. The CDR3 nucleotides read TGCGCCAGCAGCCAAGGTCCGTTGGGCGGGAGTGGGAAATTTAGCCCGAACACCGGGGAGCTGTTTTTT. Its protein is CASSQGPLGGSGKFSPNTGELFF.

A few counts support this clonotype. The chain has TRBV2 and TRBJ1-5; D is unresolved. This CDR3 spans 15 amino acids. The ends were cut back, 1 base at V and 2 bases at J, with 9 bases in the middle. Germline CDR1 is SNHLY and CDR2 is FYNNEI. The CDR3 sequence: CASSEDVAGNQPQHF. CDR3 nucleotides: TGTGCCAGCAGTGAAGACGTGGCGGGCAATCAGCCCCAGCATTTT.

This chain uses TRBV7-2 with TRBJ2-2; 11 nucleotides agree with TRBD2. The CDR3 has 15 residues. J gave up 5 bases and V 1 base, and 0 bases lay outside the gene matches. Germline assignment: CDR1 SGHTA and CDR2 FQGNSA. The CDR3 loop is CASSLGLAGTGELFF. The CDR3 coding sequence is TGTGCCAGCAGCTTAGGACTAGCGGGGACCGGGGAGCTGTTTTTT.

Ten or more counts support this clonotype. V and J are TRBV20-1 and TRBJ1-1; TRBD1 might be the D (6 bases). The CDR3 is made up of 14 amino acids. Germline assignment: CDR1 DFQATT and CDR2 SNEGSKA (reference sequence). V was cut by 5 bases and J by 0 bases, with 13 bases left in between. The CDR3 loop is CSAHPGGMNTEAFF. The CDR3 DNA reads TGCAGTGCTCACCCGGGGGGCATGAACACTGAAGCTTTCTTT.

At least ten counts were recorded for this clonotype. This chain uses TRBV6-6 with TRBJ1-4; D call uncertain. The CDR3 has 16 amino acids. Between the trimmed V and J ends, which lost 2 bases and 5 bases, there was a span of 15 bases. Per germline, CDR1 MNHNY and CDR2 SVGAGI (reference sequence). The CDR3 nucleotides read TGTGCCAGCAGTTACCGCCCCCCGAGTTACAATGAAAAACTGTTTTTT. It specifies CASSYRPPSYNEKLFF.

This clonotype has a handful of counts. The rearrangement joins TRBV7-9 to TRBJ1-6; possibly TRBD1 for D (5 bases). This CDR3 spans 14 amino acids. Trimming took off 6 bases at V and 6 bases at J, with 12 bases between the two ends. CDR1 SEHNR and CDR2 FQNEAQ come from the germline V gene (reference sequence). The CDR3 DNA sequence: TGTGCCAGCAGACCCCAGGGAATTAATTCACCCCTCCACTTT. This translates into CASRPQGINSPLHF.

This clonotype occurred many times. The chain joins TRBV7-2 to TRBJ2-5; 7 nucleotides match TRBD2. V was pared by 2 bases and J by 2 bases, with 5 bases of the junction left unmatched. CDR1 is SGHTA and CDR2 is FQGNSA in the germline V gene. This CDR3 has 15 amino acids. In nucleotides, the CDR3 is TGTGCCAGCAGCTTAAGCGGACTAGATCAAGAGACCCAGTACTTC. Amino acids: CASSLSGLDQETQYF.

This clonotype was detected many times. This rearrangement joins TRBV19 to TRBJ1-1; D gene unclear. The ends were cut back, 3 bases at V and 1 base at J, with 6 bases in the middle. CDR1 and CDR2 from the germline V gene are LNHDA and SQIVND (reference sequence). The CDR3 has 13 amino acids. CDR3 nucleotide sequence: TGTGCCAGTAGTATCGGAAGGAACACTGAAGCTTTCTTT. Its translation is CASSIGRNTEAFF.

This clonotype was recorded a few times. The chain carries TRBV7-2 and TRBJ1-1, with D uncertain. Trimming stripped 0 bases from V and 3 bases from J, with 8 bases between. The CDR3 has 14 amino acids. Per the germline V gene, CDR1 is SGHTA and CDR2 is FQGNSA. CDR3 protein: CASSLAGYDTEAFF. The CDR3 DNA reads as TGTGCCAGCAGCTTAGCCGGGTACGACACTGAAGCTTTCTTT.

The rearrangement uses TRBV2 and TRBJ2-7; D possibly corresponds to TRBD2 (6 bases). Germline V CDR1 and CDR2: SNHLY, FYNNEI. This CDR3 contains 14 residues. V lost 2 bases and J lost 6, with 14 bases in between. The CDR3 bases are TGTGCCAGCAGTGAATCTTACAGGAGGGGCGAGCAGTACTTC. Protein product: CASSESYRRGEQYF.

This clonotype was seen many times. The chain's CDR3 is CASSFGQAWDTQYF. The CDR3 DNA reads TGTGCCAGCAGCTTCGGACAGGCTTGGGATACGCAGTATTTT. The J gene is TRBJ2-3, the V gene TRBV6-5, with 7 bases identical to TRBD1. V lost 6 bases, J lost 6 bases, and 9 bases stayed unmatched. Germline CDR1 is MNHEY and CDR2 is SVGAGI. The length of the CDR3 is 14 residues.

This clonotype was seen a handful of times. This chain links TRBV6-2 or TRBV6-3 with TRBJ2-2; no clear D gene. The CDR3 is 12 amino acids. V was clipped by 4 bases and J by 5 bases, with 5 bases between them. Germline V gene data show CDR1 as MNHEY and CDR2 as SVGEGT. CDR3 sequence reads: CASSFGTGELFF. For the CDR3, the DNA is TGTGCCAGCAGTTTTGGGACCGGGGAGCTGTTTTTT.

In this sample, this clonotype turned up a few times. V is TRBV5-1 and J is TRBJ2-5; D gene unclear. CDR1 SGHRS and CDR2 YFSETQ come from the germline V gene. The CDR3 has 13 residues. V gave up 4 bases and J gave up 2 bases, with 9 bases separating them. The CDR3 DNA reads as TGCGCCAGCAGCGTTGACCCTCAAGAGACCCAGTACTTC. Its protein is CASSVDPQETQYF.

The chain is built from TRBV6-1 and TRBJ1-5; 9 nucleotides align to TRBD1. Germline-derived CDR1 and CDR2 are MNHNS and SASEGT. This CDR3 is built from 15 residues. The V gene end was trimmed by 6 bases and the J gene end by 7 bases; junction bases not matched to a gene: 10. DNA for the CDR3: TGTGCCAGCAGCGAATTTACAGGGGGCGGGCAGCCCCAGCATTTT. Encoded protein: CASSEFTGGGQPQHF.

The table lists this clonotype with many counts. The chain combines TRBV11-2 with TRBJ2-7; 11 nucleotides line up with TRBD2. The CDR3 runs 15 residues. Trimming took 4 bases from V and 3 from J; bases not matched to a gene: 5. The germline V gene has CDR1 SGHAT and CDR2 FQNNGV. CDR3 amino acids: CASSSLAGGLYEQYF. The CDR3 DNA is TGTGCCAGCAGCTCGCTAGCGGGGGGACTCTACGAGCAGTACTTC.

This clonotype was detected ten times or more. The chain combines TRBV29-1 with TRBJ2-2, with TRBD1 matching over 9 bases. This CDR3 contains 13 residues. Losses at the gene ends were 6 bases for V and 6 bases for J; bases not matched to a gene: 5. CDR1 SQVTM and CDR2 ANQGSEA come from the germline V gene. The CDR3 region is CSVGDRVAGELFF. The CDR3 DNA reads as TGCAGCGTAGGGGACAGGGTGGCCGGGGAGCTGTTTTTT.

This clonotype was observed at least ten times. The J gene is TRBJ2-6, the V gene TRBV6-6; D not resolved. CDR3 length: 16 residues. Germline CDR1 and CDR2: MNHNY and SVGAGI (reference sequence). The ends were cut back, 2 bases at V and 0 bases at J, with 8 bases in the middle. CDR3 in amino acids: CASSYSVTSGANVLTF. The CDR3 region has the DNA TGTGCCAGCAGTTACAGCGTAACCTCTGGGGCCAACGTCCTGACTTTC.

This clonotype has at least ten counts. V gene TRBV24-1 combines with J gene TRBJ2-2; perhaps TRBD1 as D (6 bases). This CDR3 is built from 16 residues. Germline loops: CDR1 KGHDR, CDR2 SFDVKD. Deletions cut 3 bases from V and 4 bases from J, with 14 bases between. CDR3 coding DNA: TGTGCCACCAGTGATCCGACCGGACAGACCACCGGGGAGCTGTTTTTT. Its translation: CATSDPTGQTTGELFF.

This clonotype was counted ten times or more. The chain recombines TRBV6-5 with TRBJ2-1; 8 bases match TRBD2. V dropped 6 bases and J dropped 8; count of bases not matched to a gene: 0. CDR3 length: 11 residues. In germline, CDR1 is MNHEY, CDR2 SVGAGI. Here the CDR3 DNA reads TGTGCCAGCAGGGGACTAGATGAGCAGTTCTTC. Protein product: CASRGLDEQFF.

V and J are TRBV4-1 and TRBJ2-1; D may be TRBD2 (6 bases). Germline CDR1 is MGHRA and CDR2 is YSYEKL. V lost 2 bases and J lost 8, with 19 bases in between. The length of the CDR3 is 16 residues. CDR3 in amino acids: CASSQPLGLPSHEQFF. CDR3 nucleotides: TGCGCCAGCAGCCAACCCCTAGGACTACCCTCACATGAGCAGTTCTTC.

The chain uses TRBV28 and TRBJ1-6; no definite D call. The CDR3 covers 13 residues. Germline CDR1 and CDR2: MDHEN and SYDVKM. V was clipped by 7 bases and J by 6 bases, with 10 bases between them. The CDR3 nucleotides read TGTGCCAGCACTTCCTCGTTTAATTCACCCCTCCACTTT. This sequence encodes CASTSSFNSPLHF.

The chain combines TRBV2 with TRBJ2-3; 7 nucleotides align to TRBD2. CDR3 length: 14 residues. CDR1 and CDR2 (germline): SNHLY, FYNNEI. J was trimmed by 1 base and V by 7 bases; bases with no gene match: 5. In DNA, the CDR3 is TGTGCCAGCACGCGGGAGAGGGGCACAGATACGCAGTATTTT. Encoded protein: CASTRERGTDTQYF. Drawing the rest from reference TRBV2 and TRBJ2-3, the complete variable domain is EPEVTQTPSHQVTQMGQEVILRCVPISNHLYFYWYRQILGQKVEFLVSFYNNEISEKSEIFDDQFSVERPDGSNFTLKIRSTKLEDSAMYFCASTRERGTDTQYFGPGTRLTVL.

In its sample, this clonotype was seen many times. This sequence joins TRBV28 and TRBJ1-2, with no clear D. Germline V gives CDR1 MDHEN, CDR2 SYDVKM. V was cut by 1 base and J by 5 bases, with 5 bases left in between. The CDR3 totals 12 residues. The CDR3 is CASSLSEYGYTF. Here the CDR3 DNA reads TGTGCCAGCAGTTTATCTGAATATGGCTACACCTTC.

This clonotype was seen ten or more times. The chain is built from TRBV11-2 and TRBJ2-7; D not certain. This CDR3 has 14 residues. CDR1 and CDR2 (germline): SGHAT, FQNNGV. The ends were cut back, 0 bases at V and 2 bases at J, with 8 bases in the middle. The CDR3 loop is CASSLDRNTYEQYF. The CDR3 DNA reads TGTGCCAGCAGCTTAGATCGGAACACCTACGAGCAGTACTTC.

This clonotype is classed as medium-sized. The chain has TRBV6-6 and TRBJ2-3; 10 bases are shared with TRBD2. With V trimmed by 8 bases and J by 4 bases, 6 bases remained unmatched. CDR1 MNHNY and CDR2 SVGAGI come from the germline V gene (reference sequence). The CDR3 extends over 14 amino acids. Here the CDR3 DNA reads TGTGCCAGCCACCCAGCGGGAGGGCCAGATACGCAGTATTTT. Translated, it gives CASHPAGGPDTQYF.

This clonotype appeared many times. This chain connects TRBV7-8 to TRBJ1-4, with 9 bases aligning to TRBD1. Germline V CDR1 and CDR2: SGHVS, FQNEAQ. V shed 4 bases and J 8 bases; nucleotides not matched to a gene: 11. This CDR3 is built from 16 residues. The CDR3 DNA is TGTGCCAGCAGCTCGCTCCCCGGGACAGGGAGCGAAAAACTGTTTTTT. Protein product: CASSSLPGTGSEKLFF.